This passage covers 24 T cell receptor beta chains from one sample sequenced in a study of control samples from healthy donors and cancer patients. The table came from immunoSEQ multiplex PCR; TCRdb's copy has only in-frame clones and leaves some out. The data contain around 250,000 clones, over 75% of them singletons. The specimen sequenced was PBMCs. The receptors derive from a woman in her sixties or seventies with lung cancer.

The V call is TRBV5-1, the J call TRBJ2-5; 12 nucleotides align to TRBD1. This CDR3 contains 14 residues. V lost 4 bases and J lost 4; bases outside the gene matches: 2. From germline, CDR1 is SGHRS and CDR2 YFSETQ. The CDR3 DNA reads TGCGCCAGCAGCCCGGGACAGGGGGCAGAGACCCAGTACTTC. Translation gives CASSPGQGAETQYF.

The rearrangement joins TRBV12-3 or TRBV12-4 to TRBJ2-7; D is unresolved. V shed 3 bases and J shed 5 bases, with 11 bases lying between them. The CDR3 extends over 13 amino acids. In DNA, the CDR3 is TGTGCCAGCAGTTTTCGGGTAGTTAACGAGCAGTACTTC. Translated: CASSFRVVNEQYF.

Comment on this clone: This sample also contains other DNA sequences that code for the same CDR3. The chain couples TRBV3-1 (or the pseudogene TRBV3-2) to TRBJ1-6; D ambiguous. The CDR3 is 13 amino acids. Trimming left V 0 bases short and J 10 bases short, with 7 bases between. Germline V gene sequence: CDR1 LGHDT, CDR2 YNNKEL (reference sequence). CDR3 loop: CASSQEGSSPLHF. The CDR3 DNA follows: TGTGCCAGCAGCCAAGAAGGTTCCTCACCCCTCCACTTT.

This chain links TRBV11-1 with TRBJ1-1; 10 bases fit TRBD1. The ends lost 5 bases at V and 3 bases at J; junction bases unmatched: 6. The CDR3 extends over 15 amino acids. Germline values: CDR1 SGHAT, CDR2 FQDESV (reference sequence). The CDR3 is CASSGDRGRDTEAFF. CDR3 bases: TGTGCCAGCAGCGGCGACAGGGGGCGCGACACTGAAGCTTTCTTT. The whole variable domain, filled in from reference TRBV11-1 and TRBJ1-1, reads EAEVAQSPRYKITEKSQAVAFWCDPISGHATLYWYRQILGQGPELLVQFQDESVVDDSQLPKDRFSAERLKGVDSTLKIQPAELGDSAMYLCASSGDRGRDTEAFFGQGTRLTVV.

V and J are TRBV29-1 and TRBJ2-2, with TRBD1 matching 7 bases. The CDR3 spans 15 residues. J gave up 5 bases and V 4 bases, and 10 bases lay outside the gene matches. Germline-derived CDR1 and CDR2 are SQVTM and ANQGSEA. The CDR3 region is CSVATGMGRTGELFF. DNA of the CDR3: TGCAGCGTTGCGACAGGGATGGGTCGTACCGGGGAGCTGTTTTTT.

CDR3 DNA: TGTGCCAGCAGCCAAGGGGGGCTCTCCTACAATGAGCAGTTCTTC. Translated: CASSQGGLSYNEQFF. The chain combines TRBV3-1 (or the pseudogene TRBV3-2) with TRBJ2-1; perhaps TRBD1 as D (6 bases). Germline V gene sequence: CDR1 LGHDT, CDR2 YNNKEL (reference sequence). CDR3 length: 15 residues. Trimming pared 1 base from V and 0 bases from J, leaving 7 bases between.

Written as DNA, the CDR3 is TGTGCCAGCAGTTTATCGGGCCTCTTCTACGAGCAGTACTTC. It translates to CASSLSGLFYEQYF. J is TRBJ2-7 and V is TRBV28, with unresolved D. The CDR3 is 14 residues long. V lost 1 base, J lost 3 bases, and 10 bases lay in between. Per germline, CDR1 MDHEN and CDR2 SYDVKM.

The chain couples TRBV7-2 to TRBJ2-3; the match to TRBD2 covers 8 bases. CDR1 is SGHTA and CDR2 is FQGNSA in the germline V gene. V lost 4 bases and J lost 1; bases outside the gene matches: 7. The CDR3 consists of 16 residues. The CDR3 coding sequence is TGTGCCAGCAGCTCCGGAGGACTAGCTCGCACAGATACGCAGTATTTT. Its protein is CASSSGGLARTDTQYF.

In DNA, the CDR3 is TGTGCCAGCACCTCAGGGGCTAGCGGCTCCTACAATGAGCAGTTCTTC. Translating it yields CASTSGASGSYNEQFF. The chain employs TRBV5-4 and TRBJ2-1, with a tentative D call TRBD2 (7 bases). Per the germline V gene, CDR1 is SGHNT and CDR2 is YYREEE (reference sequence). CDR3 length equals 16 residues. V shed 6 bases and J shed 0 bases, with 16 bases lying between them.

The DNA for the CDR3 is TGTGCCAGCAGCTCCGCAGGGGGCTCTGGAAACACCATATATTTT. It codes for CASSSAGGSGNTIYF. The rearrangement joins TRBV5-6 to TRBJ1-3; TRBD1 aligns across 7 bases. The CDR3 loop spans 15 amino acids. V shed 3 bases and J 0 bases; nucleotides not matched to a gene: 3. Germline-derived CDR1 and CDR2 are SGHDT and YYEEEE. Full variable domain (outside the CDR3, taken from reference TRBV5-6 and TRBJ1-3): DAGVTQSPTHLIKTRGQQVTLRCSPKSGHDTVSWYQQALGQGPQFIFQYYEEEERQRGNFPDRFSGHQFPNYSSELNVNALLLGDSALYLCASSSAGGSGNTIYFGEGSWLTVV.

This clone has only a few counts. V is TRBV4-1 and J is TRBJ1-4; TRBD1 matches at 8 bases. The ends lost 4 bases at V and 4 bases at J; junction bases unmatched: 11. This CDR3 has 17 residues. In germline, CDR1 is MGHRA, CDR2 YSYEKL. The CDR3 DNA follows: TGCGCCAGCAGCCGATCAAACACCAGGGGGCGTAATGAAAAACTGTTTTTT. Translating it yields CASSRSNTRGRNEKLFF.

The rearrangement joins TRBV3-1 (or the pseudogene TRBV3-2) to TRBJ1-4, with a weak D call TRBD1 (6 bases). CDR1 is LGHDT and CDR2 is YNNKEL in the germline V gene (reference sequence). V was shortened by 5 bases and J by 5 bases, with 18 bases between the two germline ends. The CDR3 is 16 residues long. The CDR3 bases are TGTGCCAGCAGCGCTACCCTTGGGGGGGCAAATGAAAAACTGTTTTTT. Translation gives CASSATLGGANEKLFF.

The rearrangement links TRBV5-1 to TRBJ2-1; D not certain. The CDR3 consists of 16 residues. From germline, CDR1 is SGHRS and CDR2 YFSETQ. Trimming removed 0 bases from V and 5 bases from J, with 15 bases in between. The CDR3 sequence: CASSLVSEYSHNEQFF. CDR3 in DNA: TGCGCCAGCAGCTTGGTTTCAGAATACTCTCACAATGAGCAGTTCTTC.

The gene calls are TRBV3-1 (or the pseudogene TRBV3-2) and TRBJ2-5, with 8 bases matching TRBD1. The CDR3 has 14 amino acids. Trimming took 2 bases from V and 5 from J; bases not matched to a gene: 4. CDR1 is LGHDT, CDR2 YNNKEL, per germline (reference sequence). This CDR3 is CASSQLTGVETQYF. DNA of the CDR3: TGTGCCAGCAGCCAACTGACAGGGGTCGAGACCCAGTACTTC.

V usage is TRBV19 and J usage is TRBJ1-5; 8 bases align to TRBD1. This CDR3 has 13 residues. The V segment lost 1 base and the J segment 11 bases; nucleotides outside the gene matches: 4. Germline V gene sequence: CDR1 LNHDA, CDR2 SQIVND (reference sequence). The DNA for the CDR3 is TGTGCCAGTAGTATAGGGGACAGGCACTCCCAGCATTTT. It codes for CASSIGDRHSQHF.

On this clone itself: One end of the junction varies from germline; a read error may be responsible. The chain carries TRBV7-9 and TRBJ2-7; D gene uncertain. The CDR3 is 12 amino acids. Germline V gene data show CDR1 as SEHNR and CDR2 as FQNEAQ (reference sequence). The CDR3 here is CASRLDGYEQYF. As DNA, the CDR3 is TGTGCCAGCAGATTAGACGGGTACGAGCAGTACTTC.

V usage is TRBV2 and J usage is TRBJ1-1; 8 nucleotides match TRBD1. V lost 3 bases, J lost 8 bases, and 5 bases stayed unmatched. CDR1 and CDR2 from the germline V gene are SNHLY and FYNNEI. The CDR3 runs 13 residues. DNA for the CDR3: TGTGCCAGCAGTGATTACGGGACAGGAGAAGCTTTCTTT. This gives the protein CASSDYGTGEAFF.

The V gene is TRBV6-5, the J gene TRBJ2-2, with TRBD1 as a possible D gene (6 bases). V lost 7 bases, J lost 4 bases, and 10 bases lay in between. CDR3 length equals 13 residues. Germline V gene sequence: CDR1 MNHEY, CDR2 SVGAGI. CDR3 loop: CASKTGITGELFF. The CDR3 region has the DNA TGTGCCAGCAAAACAGGGATCACCGGGGAGCTGTTTTTT.

This rearrangement joins TRBV4-1 to TRBJ2-1; D might be TRBD2 (5 bases). V lost 0 bases, J lost 13 bases, and 16 bases lay in between. The germline CDR1 and CDR2 sequences are MGHRA and YSYEKL. The CDR3 spans 14 residues. CDR3 DNA sequence: TGCGCCAGCAGCCAAGATAGCGCTCGATCAGCCCAGTTCTTC. It translates to CASSQDSARSAQFF.

The rearrangement uses TRBV5-4 and TRBJ2-4; TRBD2 matches at 14 bases. The germline V gene encodes CDR1 SGHNT and CDR2 YYREEE (reference sequence). Germline trimming cut 4 bases from V and 7 bases from J; bases unmatched to any gene: 10. This CDR3 region has 17 residues. The chain's CDR3 is CASSPGGLAGVVNIQYF. The CDR3 coding sequence is TGTGCCAGCAGCCCGGGGGGACTAGCGGGAGTTGTGAACATTCAGTACTTC.

The V gene is TRBV6-6, the J gene TRBJ1-3, with unresolved D. Germline CDR1 reads MNHNY; CDR2 reads SVGAGI (reference sequence). Trimming pared 7 bases from V and 0 bases from J, leaving 7 bases between. The CDR3 has 13 amino acids. CDR3 DNA sequence: TGTGCCAGCACACAGAGCTCTGGAAACACCATATATTTT. Amino acid sequence: CASTQSSGNTIYF.

The chain employs TRBV29-1 and TRBJ2-2; 7 bases line up with TRBD1. Trimming at V came to 7 bases and at J to 1 base, leaving 3 bases not matched to a gene. The CDR3 length is 13 residues. Germline loops: CDR1 SQVTM, CDR2 ANQGSEA. The CDR3 sequence: CSADRVNTGELFF. CDR3 DNA: TGCAGCGCAGACAGGGTGAACACCGGGGAGCTGTTTTTT.

This clone appeared a single time. V gene TRBV27 combines with J gene TRBJ1-5; tentative D call: TRBD1 (5 bases). The CDR3 runs to 18 residues. V shed 4 bases and J shed 0 bases, with 19 bases lying between them. Per the germline V gene, CDR1 is MNHEY and CDR2 is SMNVEV (reference sequence). The CDR3 spells CASSYLFRQSNSNQPQHF. DNA for the CDR3: TGTGCCAGCAGTTACCTCTTCAGACAGTCGAATAGCAATCAGCCCCAGCATTTT.

This rearrangement joins TRBV30 to TRBJ2-5; D is perhaps TRBD2 (5 bases). Trimming pared 0 bases from V and 7 bases from J, leaving 15 bases between. This CDR3 contains 14 residues. The germline V gene encodes CDR1 GTSNPN and CDR2 SVGIG (reference sequence). The CDR3 protein is CAWSVLAGRATQYF. In DNA form, the CDR3 reads TGTGCCTGGAGTGTCCTAGCCGGACGAGCGACCCAGTACTTC.